One and the same sample provided the 5 T cell receptor beta chains below, sequenced in a study of blood T cell repertoires in COVID-19. Repertoires were generated with immunoSEQ multiplex PCR, while TCRdb's copy carries only in-frame clones and drops some. The sample includes roughly 250,000 clones, around 89% of them seen just once. The sequenced sample was peripheral blood. The receptors stem from a man between 25 and 39 years old with acute or convalescent COVID-19.

The chain has TRBV28 and TRBJ2-3, with D uncertain. This CDR3 spans 13 amino acids. Looked up from germline, CDR1 is MDHEN and CDR2 is SYDVKM. V gave up 5 bases and J gave up 2 bases, with 8 bases separating them. CDR3 loop: CASSPPPTDTQYF. DNA for the CDR3: TGTGCCAGCAGTCCTCCCCCCACAGATACGCAGTATTTT.

The chain has TRBV6-5 and TRBJ1-2; a weak D match, TRBD1 (5 bases). V lost 0 bases, J lost 4 bases, and 12 bases lay in between. The CDR3 has 15 residues. Germline assignment: CDR1 MNHEY and CDR2 SVGAGI. CDR3 amino acids: CASSYSLTGSYGYTF. The CDR3 region has the DNA TGTGCCAGCAGTTACTCGCTAACAGGCTCCTATGGCTACACCTTC.

The chain joins TRBV18 to TRBJ2-5; TRBD1 is a possible D gene (5 bases). CDR1 is KGHSH and CDR2 is LQKENI in the germline V gene. CDR3 size: 14 residues. Trimming took off 0 bases at V and 1 base at J, with 6 bases between the two ends. The CDR3 loop is CASSPPGVQETQYF. CDR3 bases: TGTGCCAGCTCACCACCAGGGGTCCAAGAGACCCAGTACTTC.

The chain links TRBV2 to TRBJ2-6; 8 bases match TRBD2. V gave up 3 bases and J gave up 0 bases; unmatched junction bases: 4. The germline gives CDR1 SNHLY, CDR2 FYNNEI. This CDR3 contains 17 residues. CDR3 sequence reads: CASSDRGLGSGANVLTF. CDR3 nucleotide sequence: TGTGCCAGCAGTGACAGGGGACTAGGCTCTGGGGCCAACGTCCTGACTTTC.

The rearrangement uses TRBV7-9 and TRBJ2-3; TRBD1 might be the D (6 bases). The CDR3 consists of 16 residues. The germline V gene has CDR1 SEHNR and CDR2 FQNEAQ (reference sequence). Trimming pared 4 bases from V and 3 bases from J, leaving 17 bases between. In nucleotides, the CDR3 is TGTGCCAGCAGCTCTTACAGGGCCTTTAAGACAGATACGCAGTATTTT. Translation gives CASSSYRAFKTDTQYF.